The entry below describes one T cell receptor (beta chain). Its antigen is currently unknown. The PCR had 60 Vbeta and 13 Jbeta primers. Measured with immunoSEQ multiplex PCR; TCRdb has only the in-frame clones, and not every one. The table records about 110,000 clones, 76% of them present only once. The data originate from a study of cytomegalovirus exposure and HLA in healthy donors. Points from the study as a whole: In vitro checks showed that a few CMV-associated chains really do target CMV antigens. Donor immune exposure was known only as CMV serostatus.

Trimming stripped 5 bases from V and 0 bases from J, with 14 bases between. This CDR3 is 16 amino acids long. Germline V CDR1 and CDR2: LNHDA, SQIVND (reference sequence). This receptor was identified in a woman between 45 and 65 years old in good health and CMV-seropositive. The rearrangement uses TRBV19 and TRBJ2-1; perhaps TRBD2 as D (6 bases). Sequencing input: PBMCs. CDR3 sequence reads: CASSLIAVSSYNEQFF. As DNA, the CDR3 is TGTGCCAGTAGTTTAATAGCGGTCAGCTCCTACAATGAGCAGTTCTTC.